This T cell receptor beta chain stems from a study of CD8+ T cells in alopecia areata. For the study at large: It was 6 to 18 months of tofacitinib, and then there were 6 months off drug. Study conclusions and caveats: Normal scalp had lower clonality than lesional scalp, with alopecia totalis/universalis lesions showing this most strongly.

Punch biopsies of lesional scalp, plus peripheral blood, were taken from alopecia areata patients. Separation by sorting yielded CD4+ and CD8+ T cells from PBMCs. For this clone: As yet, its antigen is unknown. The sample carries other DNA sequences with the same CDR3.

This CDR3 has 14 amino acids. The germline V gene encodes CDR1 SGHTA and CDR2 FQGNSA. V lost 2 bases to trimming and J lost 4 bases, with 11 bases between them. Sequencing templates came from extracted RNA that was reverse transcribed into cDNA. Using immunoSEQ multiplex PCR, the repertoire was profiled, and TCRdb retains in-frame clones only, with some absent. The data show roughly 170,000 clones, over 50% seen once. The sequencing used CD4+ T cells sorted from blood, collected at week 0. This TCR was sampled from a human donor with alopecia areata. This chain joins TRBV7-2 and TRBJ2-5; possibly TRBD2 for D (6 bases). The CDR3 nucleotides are TGTGCCAGCAGCTTAAGTAGCGGACGAGAGACCCAGTACTTC. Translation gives CASSLSSGRETQYF. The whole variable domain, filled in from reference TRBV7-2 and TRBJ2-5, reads GAGVSQSPSNKVTEKGKDVELRCDPISGHTALYWYRQSLGQGLEFLIYFQGNSAPDKSGLPSDRFSAERTGGSVSTLTIQRTQQEDSAVYLCASSLSSGRETQYFGPGTRLLVL.